These 26 T cell receptor beta chains originate from one sample sequenced in a study of cytomegalovirus exposure and HLA in healthy donors. Clones were read by immunoSEQ multiplex PCR, and TCRdb kept only the in-frame ones, dropping some. The table includes roughly 73,000 clones, 94% detected once. Sequencing used PBMCs. The receptors here all came from a man aged 18 to 30 in good health and CMV-seropositive.

The gene calls are TRBV5-6 and TRBJ1-1, with D uncertain. The CDR3 has 14 amino acids. V lost 0 bases and J 4 bases, leaving 10 bases between the germline ends. Germline V lookup: CDR1 SGHDT, CDR2 YYEEEE. CDR3 region: CASSLARAGTEAFF. The CDR3 nucleotides are TGTGCCAGCAGCTTGGCTAGAGCCGGCACTGAAGCTTTCTTT.

The chain combines TRBV6-5 with TRBJ1-1; no reliable D call. The CDR3 loop spans 14 amino acids. The germline V and J ends were trimmed by 2 bases and 0 bases, with 7 bases remaining between them. Germline V gene sequence: CDR1 MNHEY, CDR2 SVGAGI. In DNA form, the CDR3 reads TGTGCCAGCAGTTACGGGCAGTTGAACACTGAAGCTTTCTTT. This encodes CASSYGQLNTEAFF.

The chain joins TRBV19 to TRBJ1-5, with D unresolved. The CDR3 totals 13 residues. Germline CDR1 LNHDA, CDR2 SQIVND (reference sequence). V was shortened by 5 bases and J by 4 bases, with 9 bases between the two germline ends. In nucleotides, the CDR3 is TGTGCCAGTAGTCCCGGGTCAAATCAGCCCCAGCATTTT. Protein product: CASSPGSNQPQHF.

The chain combines TRBV11-2 with TRBJ2-7, with D tentatively TRBD1 (5 bases). CDR3 length equals 14 residues. Trimming removed 2 bases at V and 5 bases at J, with 13 bases between. Per germline, CDR1 SGHAT and CDR2 FQNNGV. CDR3 nucleotide sequence: TGTGCCAGCAGCTTAAGGCAGGGAATAGACGAGCAGTACTTC. Protein sequence: CASSLRQGIDEQYF.

The rearrangement links TRBV7-9 to TRBJ2-3, with a weak D call TRBD2 (6 bases). The CDR3 contains 16 residues. With 3 bases removed from V and 0 bases from J, the gap between germline ends came to 13 bases. Germline values: CDR1 SEHNR, CDR2 FQNEAQ (reference sequence). CDR3 coding DNA: TGTGCCAGCAGCTTGGGGACTCAACCTAGCACAGATACGCAGTATTTT. Translation gives CASSLGTQPSTDTQYF. The variable domain in full, with the rest retrieved from reference TRBV7-9 and TRBJ2-3, is DTGVSQNPRHKITKRGQNVTFRCDPISEHNRLYWYRQTLGQGPEFLTYFQNEAQLEKSRLLSDRFSAERPKGSFSTLEIQRTEQGDSAMYLCASSLGTQPSTDTQYFGPGTRLTVL.

The chain joins TRBV10-3 to TRBJ2-1; no reliable D call. The CDR3 has 13 residues. The V end was cut by 0 bases, the J end by 9 bases, with 9 bases between. The germline V gene has CDR1 ENHRY and CDR2 SYGVKD. The CDR3 sequence is CAISESDNPEQFF. In DNA, the CDR3 is TGTGCCATCAGTGAGTCAGACAATCCTGAGCAGTTCTTC.

The rearrangement uses TRBV7-9 and TRBJ2-1; tentative D call: TRBD2 (5 bases). This CDR3 has 16 amino acids. V lost 2 bases to trimming and J lost 2 bases, with 13 bases between them. Germline values: CDR1 SEHNR, CDR2 FQNEAQ (reference sequence). In nucleotides, the CDR3 is TGTGCCAGCAGCTTAACGCGCGGGTCCGCCTACAATGAGCAGTTCTTC. It codes for CASSLTRGSAYNEQFF.

The table lists this clone with a count of one. The genes are TRBV6-5 and TRBJ2-7; 8 bases align to TRBD1. The CDR3 consists of 15 residues. The trim removed 6 bases at V and 3 bases at J, leaving 10 bases unmatched. Germline loops: CDR1 MNHEY, CDR2 SVGAGI. In DNA, the CDR3 is TGTGCCAGCAGCCCCCATCGACAGGGGTACTACGAGCAGTACTTC. Its protein product is CASSPHRQGYYEQYF.

CDR3 DNA: TGCGCCAGCAGCCAAGATGGTTTAGGAAACAGGGGGGAAAAACTGTTTTTT. Protein sequence: CASSQDGLGNRGEKLFF. The chain carries TRBV4-1 and TRBJ1-4; 8 bases align to TRBD1. The CDR3 is 17 amino acids. The germline V gene encodes CDR1 MGHRA and CDR2 YSYEKL. Germline trimming cut 0 bases from V and 8 bases from J; bases unmatched to any gene: 11.

V is TRBV13 and J is TRBJ2-1, with TRBD1 matching 9 bases. With 2 bases clipped from V and 9 bases from J, the junction kept 8 bases outside the gene matches. The germline V gene encodes CDR1 PRHDT and CDR2 FYEKMQ (reference sequence). This CDR3 contains 15 residues. The CDR3 nucleotides are TGTGCCAGCAGCTTAAGACCGACAGGGGGTAGTGAGCAGTTCTTC. Amino acids: CASSLRPTGGSEQFF.

The J gene is TRBJ2-7, the V gene TRBV27, with TRBD2 identical over 10 bases. Per germline, CDR1 MNHEY and CDR2 SMNVEV (reference sequence). V shed 0 bases and J 7 bases; nucleotides not matched to a gene: 9. This CDR3 spans 16 amino acids. The CDR3 DNA reads as TGTGCCAGCAGTTTATCAAGCGGGAGGGCCTTAGGGGAGCAGTACTTC. Amino acids: CASSLSSGRALGEQYF.

This clone was observed a single time. V usage is TRBV28 and J usage is TRBJ2-1; TRBD2 might be the D (6 bases). V lost 4 bases and J lost 0, with 19 bases in between. Per germline, CDR1 MDHEN and CDR2 SYDVKM. The CDR3 sequence is 18 residues long. This CDR3 is CASSSPRSAGSSYNEQFF. The CDR3 DNA follows: TGTGCCAGCAGTTCTCCCCGGTCAGCGGGCAGCTCCTACAATGAGCAGTTCTTC.

This clone has a single count. This sequence joins TRBV27 and TRBJ2-7; TRBD1 agrees at 9 bases. CDR3 length: 14 amino acids. Germline lookup yields CDR1 MNHEY and CDR2 SMNVEV (reference sequence). The junction had 7 bases not matched to a gene; V was cut back by 6 bases and J by 4 bases. In DNA, the CDR3 is TGTGCCAGCAGCAAGACAGGGGGGGGTTACGAGCAGTACTTC. Translated, it gives CASSKTGGGYEQYF.

This chain joins TRBV30 and TRBJ2-1, with a weak D call TRBD2 (6 bases). Trimming pared 5 bases from V and 7 bases from J, leaving 24 bases between. The CDR3 is 16 amino acids. Germline assignment: CDR1 GTSNPN and CDR2 SVGIG (reference sequence). The CDR3 spells CAWGGYGKGLGNEQFF. CDR3 DNA sequence: TGTGCCTGGGGGGGGTATGGGAAGGGCCTCGGGAATGAGCAGTTCTTC.

The CDR3 nucleotides read TGTGCCAGCTCACCAGCGGGGGGGGCCATGAACACTGAAGCTTTCTTT. Encoded protein: CASSPAGGAMNTEAFF. The chain joins TRBV18 to TRBJ1-1, with D possibly TRBD1 on 6 matching bases. Trimming took off 2 bases at V and 0 bases at J, with 13 bases between the two ends. This CDR3 is 16 amino acids long. Germline values: CDR1 KGHSH, CDR2 LQKENI. The full variable domain, rest sourced from reference TRBV18 and TRBJ1-1, is NAGVMQNPRHLVRRRGQEARLRCSPMKGHSHVYWYRQLPEEGLKFMVYLQKENIIDESGMPKERFSAEFPKEGPSILRIQQVVRGDSAAYFCASSPAGGAMNTEAFFGQGTRLTVV.

The chain combines TRBV28 with TRBJ2-1; 8 nucleotides match TRBD2. The CDR3 spans 16 residues. The ends lost 6 bases at V and 2 bases at J; junction bases unmatched: 9. Per germline, CDR1 MDHEN and CDR2 SYDVKM. CDR3 sequence reads: CASRERLATTYNEQFF. For the CDR3, the DNA is TGTGCCAGCAGGGAAAGACTAGCGACAACCTACAATGAGCAGTTCTTC. Complete variable domain (other parts from reference TRBV28 and TRBJ2-1): DVKVTQSSRYLVKRTGEKVFLECVQDMDHENMFWYRQDPGLGLRLIYFSYDVKMKEKGDIPEGYSVSREKKERFSLILESASTNQTSMYLCASRERLATTYNEQFFGPGTRLTVL.

V gene TRBV7-9 combines with J gene TRBJ1-1, with 8 bases fitting TRBD1. Per germline, CDR1 SEHNR and CDR2 FQNEAQ (reference sequence). This CDR3 comprises 16 residues. With 4 bases clipped from V and 0 bases from J, the junction kept 7 bases outside the gene matches. The CDR3 is CASSSTGQDMNTEAFF. DNA of the CDR3: TGTGCCAGCAGCTCGACGGGACAGGATATGAACACTGAAGCTTTCTTT. Full variable domain (remainder filled in from reference TRBV7-9 and TRBJ1-1): DTGVSQNPRHKITKRGQNVTFRCDPISEHNRLYWYRQTLGQGPEFLTYFQNEAQLEKSRLLSDRFSAERPKGSFSTLEIQRTEQGDSAMYLCASSSTGQDMNTEAFFGQGTRLTVV.

This chain connects TRBV19 to TRBJ1-5; D is possibly TRBD1 (5 bases). The CDR3 is made up of 18 amino acids. V lost 2 bases and J lost 7, with 24 bases in between. Germline V CDR1 and CDR2: LNHDA, SQIVND (reference sequence). The CDR3 loop is CASSISRGPTGLRQPQHF. The CDR3 DNA reads as TGTGCCAGTAGTATATCCCGCGGTCCCACAGGTTTGCGGCAGCCCCAGCATTTT.

The V and J genes are TRBV27 and TRBJ2-2, with D uncertain. Germline lookup yields CDR1 MNHEY and CDR2 SMNVEV (reference sequence). The V end was cut by 5 bases, the J end by 7 bases, with 5 bases between. The length of the CDR3 is 11 residues. The CDR3 spells CASSRYGELFF. CDR3 nucleotides: TGTGCCAGCAGTCGTTACGGGGAGCTGTTTTTT.

The V and J genes are TRBV29-1 and TRBJ1-2, with D perhaps TRBD1 (5 bases). V was shortened by 1 base and J by 8 bases, with 17 bases between the two germline ends. CDR3 length equals 14 residues. Germline V gives CDR1 SQVTM, CDR2 ANQGSEA. This CDR3 is CSVEVRGGIGGYTF. In DNA, the CDR3 is TGCAGCGTTGAAGTTCGGGGGGGAATAGGGGGCTACACCTTC.

V usage is TRBV6-5 and J usage is TRBJ1-1, with D tentatively TRBD1 (6 bases). V gave up 2 bases and J gave up 0 bases, with 13 bases separating them. Looked up from germline, CDR1 is MNHEY and CDR2 is SVGAGI. The CDR3 sequence is 16 residues long. Written as DNA, the CDR3 is TGTGCCAGCAGTTACGAGGGAGGGGGGATGAACACTGAAGCTTTCTTT. It is translated as CASSYEGGGMNTEAFF.

The chain carries TRBV9 and TRBJ2-3, with 7 positions matching TRBD2. The CDR3 has 16 amino acids. Germline CDR1 SGDLS, CDR2 YYNGEE. V gave up 6 bases and J gave up 5 bases; unmatched junction bases: 15. CDR3 in amino acids: CASTPLGGGPIDTQYF. Here the CDR3 DNA reads TGTGCCAGCACCCCGTTGGGGGGAGGGCCGATAGATACGCAGTATTTT.

V usage is TRBV19 and J usage is TRBJ1-3, with 8 positions matching TRBD1. Losses at the gene ends were 3 bases for V and 3 bases for J; bases not matched to a gene: 7. Germline V CDR1 and CDR2: LNHDA, SQIVND (reference sequence). The CDR3 extends over 16 amino acids. This CDR3 reads CASSMLGQGFGNTIYF. The CDR3 DNA reads TGTGCCAGTAGTATGTTAGGACAGGGCTTTGGAAACACCATATATTTT.

The count of this clone is one. This chain uses TRBV6-1 with TRBJ2-4; 7 positions match TRBD2. V lost 0 bases, J lost 1 base, and 3 bases stayed unmatched. The germline CDR1 and CDR2 sequences are MNHNS and SASEGT. The CDR3 runs 16 residues. The CDR3 is CASSEAGEGAKNIQYF. Written as DNA, the CDR3 is TGTGCCAGCAGTGAAGCAGGGGAGGGGGCCAAAAACATTCAGTACTTC.

The chain has TRBV10-3 and TRBJ1-1, with D possibly being TRBD1 (5 bases). Germline-derived CDR1 and CDR2 are ENHRY and SYGVKD. The CDR3 spans 12 residues. Trimming removed 8 bases at V and 2 bases at J, with 9 bases between. CDR3 amino acids: CAIGDYNTEAFF. The DNA for the CDR3 is TGTGCCATCGGGGACTACAACACTGAAGCTTTCTTT.

J is TRBJ2-1 and V is TRBV5-1; TRBD2 matches 10 bases. The J segment lost 7 bases and the V segment lost 4 bases, leaving 11 bases of the junction unmatched. CDR1 is SGHRS, CDR2 YFSETQ, per germline. The CDR3 sequence is 16 residues long. CDR3 DNA: TGCGCCAGCAGCCAAAACCTAGCGGGAGTAAGAAATGAGCAGTTCTTC. Translating gives CASSQNLAGVRNEQFF.